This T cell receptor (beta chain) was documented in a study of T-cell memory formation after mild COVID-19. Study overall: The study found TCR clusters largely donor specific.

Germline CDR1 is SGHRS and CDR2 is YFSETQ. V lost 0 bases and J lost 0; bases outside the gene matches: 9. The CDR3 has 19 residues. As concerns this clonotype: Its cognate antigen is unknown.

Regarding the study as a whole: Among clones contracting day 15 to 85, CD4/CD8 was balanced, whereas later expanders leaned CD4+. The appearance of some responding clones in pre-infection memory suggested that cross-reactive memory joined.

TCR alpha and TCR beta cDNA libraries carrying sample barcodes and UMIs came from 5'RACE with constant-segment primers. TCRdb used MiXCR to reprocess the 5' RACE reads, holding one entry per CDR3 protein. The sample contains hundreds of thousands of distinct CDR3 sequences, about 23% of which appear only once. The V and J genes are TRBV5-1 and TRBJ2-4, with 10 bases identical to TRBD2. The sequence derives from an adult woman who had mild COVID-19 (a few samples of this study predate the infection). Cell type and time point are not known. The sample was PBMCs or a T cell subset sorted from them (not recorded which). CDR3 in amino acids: CASSLAGLASNLAKNIQYF. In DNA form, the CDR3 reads TGCGCCAGCAGCTTGGCGGGACTAGCGTCCAACCTAGCCAAAAACATTCAGTACTTC.